This T cell receptor (beta chain) was sequenced during a study of T cell repertoires in cytomegalovirus infection. The overall study: Matching HLA type and CMV infection were both indicated by public TCR beta signatures. Findings of the study overall: Cumulated frequencies of public TCR beta families served to identify carriers of CMV plus the relevant HLA. HLA-C-restricted, CMV-specific TCR beta clonotypes were dominant ex vivo.

MiXCR, run by TCRdb on the reads, gives a single entry per CDR3 protein. The repertoire has 350,000 to 550,000 distinct CDR3 sequences, about 33% of them found once; the top ten carry roughly an eighth. Germline CDR1 and CDR2: KGHSH and LQKENI. Trimming removed 2 bases from V and 0 bases from J, with 13 bases in between. The CDR3 covers 16 residues. This clonotype has more than one count but fewer than ten. What it binds is not known. The rearrangement uses TRBV18 and TRBJ1-1; maybe TRBD1 (5 bases). The specimen sequenced was PBMCs. This receptor was obtained from a human donor in good health (CMV status not recorded). Some clones in this sample may be carry-over from other donors' samples. The CDR3 DNA reads as TGTGCCAGCTCACCAGCGGCAGGGCCCATGAACACTGAAGCTTTCTTT. Protein sequence: CASSPAAGPMNTEAFF.